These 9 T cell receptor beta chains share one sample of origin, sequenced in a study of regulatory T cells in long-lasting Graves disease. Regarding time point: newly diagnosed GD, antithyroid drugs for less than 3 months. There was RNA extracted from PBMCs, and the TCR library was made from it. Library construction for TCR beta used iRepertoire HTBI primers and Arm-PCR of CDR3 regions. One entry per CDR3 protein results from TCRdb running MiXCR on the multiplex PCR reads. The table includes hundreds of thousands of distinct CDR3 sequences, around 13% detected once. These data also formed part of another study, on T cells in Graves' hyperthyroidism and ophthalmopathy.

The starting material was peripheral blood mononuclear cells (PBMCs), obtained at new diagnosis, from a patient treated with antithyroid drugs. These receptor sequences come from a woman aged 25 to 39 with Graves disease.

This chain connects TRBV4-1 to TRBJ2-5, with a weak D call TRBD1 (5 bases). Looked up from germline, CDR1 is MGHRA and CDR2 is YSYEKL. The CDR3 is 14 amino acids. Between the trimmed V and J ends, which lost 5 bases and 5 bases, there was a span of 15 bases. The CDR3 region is CASSTRQNGETQYF. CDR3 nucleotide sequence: TGCGCCAGCAGCACCCGACAGAACGGTGAGACCCAGTACTTC.

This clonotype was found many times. The CDR3 sequence: CASRRQAYEQYF. The DNA of the CDR3 is TGTGCCAGCAGAAGACAAGCCTACGAGCAGTACTTC. The chain has TRBV2 and TRBJ2-7; D is unresolved. V was shortened by 6 bases and J by 2 bases, with 8 bases between the two germline ends. Germline-derived CDR1 and CDR2 are SNHLY and FYNNEI. CDR3 length: 12 amino acids.

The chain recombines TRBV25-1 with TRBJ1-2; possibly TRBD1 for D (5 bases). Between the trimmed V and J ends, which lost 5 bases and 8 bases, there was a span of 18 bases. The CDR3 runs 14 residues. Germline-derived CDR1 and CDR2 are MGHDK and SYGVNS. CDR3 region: CASSTTGIYGGYTF. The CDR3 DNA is TGTGCCAGCAGTACTACAGGCATCTATGGCGGCTACACCTTC.

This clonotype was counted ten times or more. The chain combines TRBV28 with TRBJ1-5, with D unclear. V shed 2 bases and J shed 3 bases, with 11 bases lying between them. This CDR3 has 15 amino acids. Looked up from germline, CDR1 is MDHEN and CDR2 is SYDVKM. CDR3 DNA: TGTGCCAGCAGTTTACCCCCAGGAACCAATCAGCCCCAGCATTTT. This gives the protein CASSLPPGTNQPQHF. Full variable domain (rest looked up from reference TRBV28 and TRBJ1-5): DVKVTQSSRYLVKRTGEKVFLECVQDMDHENMFWYRQDPGLGLRLIYFSYDVKMKEKGDIPEGYSVSREKKERFSLILESASTNQTSMYLCASSLPPGTNQPQHFGDGTRLSIL.

CDR3 bases: TGCGCCAGCAGCCTTGCACGGACAGGGGACGAGCAGTACTTC. Protein: CASSLARTGDEQYF. V usage is TRBV5-1 and J usage is TRBJ2-7, with TRBD1 matching 9 bases. Germline CDR1 is SGHRS and CDR2 is YFSETQ. V gave up 4 bases and J gave up 5 bases; unmatched junction bases: 7. CDR3 length equals 14 residues. The full variable domain, its missing parts supplied by reference TRBV5-1 and TRBJ2-7, is KAGVTQTPRYLIKTRGQQVTLSCSPISGHRSVSWYQQTPGQGLQFLFEYFSETQRNKGNFPGRFSGRQFSNSRSEMNVSTLELGDSALYLCASSLARTGDEQYFGPGTRLTVT.

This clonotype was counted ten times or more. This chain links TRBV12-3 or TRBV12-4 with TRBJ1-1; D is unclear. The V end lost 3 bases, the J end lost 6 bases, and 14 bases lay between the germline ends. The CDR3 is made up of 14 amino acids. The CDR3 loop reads CASSLLGGMAEAFF. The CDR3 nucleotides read TGTGCCAGCAGTTTGCTGGGAGGGATGGCTGAAGCTTTCTTT.

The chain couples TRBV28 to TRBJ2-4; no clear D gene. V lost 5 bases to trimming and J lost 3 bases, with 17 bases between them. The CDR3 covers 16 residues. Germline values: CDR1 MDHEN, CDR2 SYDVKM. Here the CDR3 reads CASSLPGSDFKNIQYF. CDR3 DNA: TGTGCCAGCAGTCTCCCAGGCAGCGACTTCAAAAACATTCAGTACTTC.

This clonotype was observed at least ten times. CDR3 DNA: TGTGCCAGCAGCCAAAATGACCGGGCGCCCCAGCATTTT. Its translation is CASSQNDRAPQHF. The chain links TRBV11-2 to TRBJ1-5; D is undetermined. Germline CDR1 and CDR2: SGHAT and FQNNGV. Deletions cut 5 bases from V and 9 bases from J, with 14 bases between. This CDR3 has 13 residues. The full variable domain, in which reference TRBV11-2 and TRBJ1-5 provide the parts outside the CDR3, is EAGVAQSPRYKIIEKRQSVAFWCNPISGHATLYWYQQILGQGPKLLIQFQNNGVVDDSQLPKDRFSAERLKGVDSTLKIQPAKLEDSAVYLCASSQNDRAPQHFGDGTRLSIL.

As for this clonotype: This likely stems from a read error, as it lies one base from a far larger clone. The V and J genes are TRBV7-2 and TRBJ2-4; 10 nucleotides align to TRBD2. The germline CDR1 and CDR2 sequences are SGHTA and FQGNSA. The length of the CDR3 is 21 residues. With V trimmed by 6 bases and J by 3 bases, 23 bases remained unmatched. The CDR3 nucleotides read TGTGCCAGCAGTTCTTTATGGGGACTACTAGCGGGGCCGATAGTCAAAAACATTCAGTACTTC. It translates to CASSSLWGLLAGPIVKNIQYF.